The rows below give T cell receptor beta chains drawn from one sample of a study of T cell responses to AZD1222 COVID-19 vaccine. Profiling relied on immunoSEQ multiplex PCR, and the TCRdb table lists in-frame clones only, not all of them. The profile covers 110,000 to 150,000 clones, with 75% to 90% appearing a single time and around 4.7% taken by the ten largest. The input for sequencing was peripheral blood, taken on day 0 of AZD1222 vaccination. These receptors were taken from an adult in good health. Both conserved end residues are part of each CDR3. Fields, in order: clone size, D gene, V gene, J gene, CDR3 length, CDR3 DNA, CDR3 protein. A D gene is named only where the DNA matches it firmly. Part of the rows lack a size; the others show once, few, many or a class for expanded clones.

NA	NA	TRBV27	TRBJ1-4	13	TGTGCCAGCAGTTTATATGGTGGTGAAAAACTGTTTTTT	CASSLYGGEKLFF
NA	TRBD1	TRBV7-9	TRBJ1-4	16	TGTGCCAGCAGCCAGCGAACAGGGGTAACTAATGAAAAACTGTTTTTT	CASSQRTGVTNEKLFF
NA	NA	TRBV19	TRBJ1-2	15	TGTGCCAGTAGTAGACTTACGGACGGGCCCTATGGCTACACCTTC	CASSRLTDGPYGYTF
NA	NA	TRBV18	TRBJ1-4	15	TGTGCCAGCTCACCACGAGGGGCAACTAATGAAAAACTGTTTTTT	CASSPRGATNEKLFF
NA	TRBD2	TRBV2	TRBJ2-7	15	TGTGCCAGCAGTGAGGAAGCGGGAGGGCCCTCCGAGCAGTACTTC	CASSEEAGGPSEQYF
once	TRBD1	TRBV5-6	TRBJ1-2	15	TGTGCCAGCAGCTTAACAGGGGACCTTATCTATGGCTACACCTTC	CASSLTGDLIYGYTF
NA	NA	TRBV6-6	TRBJ1-2	16	TGTGCCAGCAGTTACAGGGTGACGGAATCTTGGTATGGCTACACCTTC	CASSYRVTESWYGYTF
NA	NA	TRBV6-1	TRBJ2-4	13	TGTGCCAGCAGTGAATATCGTTGGTACATTCAGTACTTC	CASSEYRWYIQYF
NA	NA	TRBV7-9	TRBJ1-3	15	TGTGCCAGCAGCTTAGTGGAAATCTCTGGAAACACCATATATTTT	CASSLVEISGNTIYF
once	TRBD1	TRBV2	TRBJ1-1	15	TGTGCCAGCTTGGGGAATACAGGGGTAGGGACTGAAGCTTTCTTT	CASLGNTGVGTEAFF
NA	TRBD2	TRBV27	TRBJ2-1	16	TGTGCCAGCAGGGCCAAGAGCGGGAGGGTCTGGAATGAGCAGTTCTTC	CASRAKSGRVWNEQFF
few	TRBD1	TRBV28	TRBJ1-2	16	TGTGCCAGCAGGGGGACAGGGATCCCATCTAACTATGGCTACACCTTC	CASRGTGIPSNYGYTF
NA	NA	TRBV7-9	TRBJ1-1	10	TGTGCCAGCAGCTTTGGGGGAGCTTTCTTT	CASSFGGAFF
NA	NA	TRBV6-5	TRBJ2-7	11	TGTGCCAGCAGTTACGGCCAGAAGCAGTACTTC	CASSYGQKQYF
NA	NA	TRBV27	TRBJ2-3	11	TGTGCCAGCCTGTATTCAGATACGCAGTATTTT	CASLYSDTQYF
NA	NA	TRBV27	TRBJ1-5	14	TGTGCCAGCAGTTTAGACAGAAAGTATCAGCCCCAGCATTTT	CASSLDRKYQPQHF
NA	NA	TRBV28	TRBJ1-1	15	TGTGCCAGCAGCTCCCGTCCCAGCATGAACACTGAAGCTTTCTTT	CASSSRPSMNTEAFF
NA	NA	TRBV18	TRBJ1-2	16	TGTGCCAGCTCACCCCGGACGGGTGACCCTAACTATGGCTACACCTTC	CASSPRTGDPNYGYTF
NA	TRBD2	TRBV11-2	TRBJ2-7	15	TGTGCCAGCAGCACCGGACTAGCGGGGGCCTACGAGCAGTACTTC	CASSTGLAGAYEQYF
NA	TRBD1	TRBV13	TRBJ1-1	14	TGTGCCAGCAGACACGCATACAGGGGCCTGGAAGCTTTCTTT	CASRHAYRGLEAFF
NA	NA	TRBV6-5	TRBJ1-1	14	TGTGCCAGCAGTTACGATGCAGGGGCCACTGAAGCTTTCTTT	CASSYDAGATEAFF
NA	NA	TRBV2	TRBJ1-4	21	TGTGCCAGCAGTGAAGGGGATTGGGGACTTGAAGCCGGGGCTACTAATGAAAAACTGTTTTTT	CASSEGDWGLEAGATNEKLFF
once	NA	TRBV6-5	TRBJ2-5	14	TGTGCCAGCACACCGGGACGCCGGATTGAGACCCAGTACTTC	CASTPGRRIETQYF
NA	TRBD1	TRBV27	TRBJ2-7	15	TGTGCCAGCAGTCCCCGGACAGGGGAGACCTACGAGCAGTACTTC	CASSPRTGETYEQYF
NA	NA	TRBV5-1	TRBJ2-5	14	TGCGCCAGCAGCTTCCAGACCCGCGGGGAGACCCAGTACTTC	CASSFQTRGETQYF
NA	TRBD2	TRBV29-1	TRBJ2-1	10	TGCGTCGCGGGGGACAATGAGCAGTTCTTC	CVAGDNEQFF
NA	NA	TRBV3-1/TRBV3-2	TRBJ1-1	18	TGTGCCAGCAGCCAAGAAGTTTCCCAGGGATATATGAACACTGAAGCTTTCTTT	CASSQEVSQGYMNTEAFF
NA	TRBD1	TRBV9	TRBJ1-1	17	TGTGCCAGCAGTGCCCCTACCCGACAGGGGCCGAACACTGAAGCTTTCTTT	CASSAPTRQGPNTEAFF
NA	NA	TRBV12-3/TRBV12-4	TRBJ1-1	13	TGTGCCAGCAGTACAACCGGGGGCGGGAGGGCTTTCTTT	CASSTTGGGRAFF
NA	TRBD1	TRBV7-9	TRBJ1-2	14	TGTGCCAGCAGCTCTGGACAGGGGGCTTATGGCTACACCTTC	CASSSGQGAYGYTF
NA	NA	TRBV5-1	TRBJ2-3	13	TGCGCCAGCAGCTTGGCTCCGACAGATACGCAGTATTTT	CASSLAPTDTQYF
NA	NA	TRBV5-1	TRBJ2-5	13	TGCGCCAGCCAGGCCTCCCCCGGGGAGACCCAGTACTTC	CASQASPGETQYF
NA	NA	TRBV9	TRBJ1-1	15	TGTGCCAGCAGCGCGCAAGTAACCCGTAACACTGAAGCTTTCTTT	CASSAQVTRNTEAFF
NA	NA	TRBV11-2	TRBJ1-2	14	TGTGCCAGCAGCAGAGAAAGGGGAGGCTATGGCTACACCTTC	CASSRERGGYGYTF
NA	NA	TRBV24-1	TRBJ1-6	14	TGTGCCACCAGTGATTTGGGATTAAATTCACCCCTCCACTTT	CATSDLGLNSPLHF
NA	TRBD1	TRBV7-9	TRBJ1-4	18	TGTGCCAGCAGCTTACTCCCGGGACAGAAGAATGCAGATGAAAAACTGTTTTTT	CASSLLPGQKNADEKLFF
once	NA	TRBV9	TRBJ2-7	15	TGTGCCAGCAGCGTAGCACCCAGCGCCTCCTACGAGCAGTGCTTC	CASSVAPSASYEQCF
NA	NA	TRBV6-6	TRBJ1-1	12	TGTGCCAGCACCGGGGATGGGGGTGACGCTTTCTTT	CASTGDGGDAFF
once	NA	TRBV6-5	TRBJ2-7	13	TGTGCCAGCAGCGCATCGGGACGGTACGAGCAGTACTTC	CASSASGRYEQYF
NA	TRBD2	TRBV4-1	TRBJ2-3	16	TGCGCCAGCAGCCAAGATCCTAGCGGAAACACAGATACGCAGTATTTT	CASSQDPSGNTDTQYF
NA	TRBD2	TRBV19	TRBJ2-5	15	TGTGCCAGTAGTATGATGCGGGGGGTCCAAGAGACCCAGTACTTC	CASSMMRGVQETQYF
NA	TRBD1	TRBV5-1	TRBJ1-2	13	TGCGCCAGCAGTCGAGACAGGGAGCAAGGCTACACCTTC	CASSRDREQGYTF
NA	TRBD1	TRBV28	TRBJ1-4	13	TGTGCCAGCAGTAAATGGGACAGTCAACTAGGGTTTTTT	CASSKWDSQLGFF
NA	NA	TRBV6-5	TRBJ1-4	15	TGTGCCAGCAGCTCCGTCCCGCCGGCTAATGAAAAACTGTTTTTT	CASSSVPPANEKLFF
few	NA	TRBV18	TRBJ1-5	15	TGTGCCAGCTCACCTCGGACAGCCAGCAATCAGCCCCAGCATTTT	CASSPRTASNQPQHF
NA	NA	TRBV29-1	TRBJ2-7	14	TGCAGCGTTGAATCAGGTCAGGGACAATACGAGCAGTACTTC	CSVESGQGQYEQYF
NA	NA	TRBV18	TRBJ2-2	11	TGTGCCACAAATGGGGCCGGGGAGCTGTTTTTT	CATNGAGELFF
NA	NA	TRBV11-2	TRBJ2-3	18	TGTGCCAGCAGCTTAGTAGGGGATGGGTTCATGGACACAGATACGCAGTATTTT	CASSLVGDGFMDTDTQYF
NA	NA	TRBV12-3/TRBV12-4	TRBJ1-2	13	TGTGCCAGCACCATACCAGGGTTCTATGGCTACACCTTC	CASTIPGFYGYTF
NA	NA	TRBV30	TRBJ2-7	15	TGTGCCTGGAGTGCTGCGTCTAGCGTAACCTACGAGCAGTACTTC	CAWSAASSVTYEQYF
NA	TRBD1	TRBV10-3	TRBJ1-1	20	TGTGCCATCAGTAACGCCCGGGACAGGGCTAGGGAACGTTTGAGGACTGAAGCTTTCTTT	CAISNARDRARERLRTEAFF
NA	TRBD2	TRBV11-2	TRBJ2-2	17	TGTGCCAGCAGCTCTCCGGGACTAGCGGGAGACACCGGGGAGCTGTTTTTT	CASSSPGLAGDTGELFF
NA	TRBD1	TRBV28	TRBJ1-2	14	TGTGCCAGCAGTCCCGGACAGGGGGCGTCTGGCTACACCTTC	CASSPGQGASGYTF